This TCR beta chain was recorded in a study of OX40 agonist ivuxolimab in advanced cancers. Study-wide context: At just under 85% male, the cohort had a mean age of roughly 60 years, ranging from roughly 20 to 85. Study-wide results and limits: The average count of expanded clones was higher among CD8+ T cells than among CD4+.

Produced via immunoSEQ multiplex PCR; TCRdb's table is partial and in-frame only. The sample shows roughly 66,000 clones, roughly 80% of them seen only once. With respect to this clone: The antigen remains unidentified.

The TCR was taken from an adult with an advanced solid tumor such as melanoma, head and neck, liver or kidney cancer. The input for sequencing was CD4+ or CD8+ T cells sorted from blood, taken in a trial of the OX40 agonist ivuxolimab.

The CDR3, as DNA: TGTGCCAGCAGTCGACTAGCGGGAGCGGACAATGAGCAGTTCTTC. It translates to CASSRLAGADNEQFF. The V call is TRBV28, the J call TRBJ2-1; 12 positions match TRBD2. CDR1 is MDHEN, CDR2 SYDVKM, per germline. There are 15 residues in the CDR3. V was pared by 5 bases and J by 5 bases, with 4 bases of the junction left unmatched.